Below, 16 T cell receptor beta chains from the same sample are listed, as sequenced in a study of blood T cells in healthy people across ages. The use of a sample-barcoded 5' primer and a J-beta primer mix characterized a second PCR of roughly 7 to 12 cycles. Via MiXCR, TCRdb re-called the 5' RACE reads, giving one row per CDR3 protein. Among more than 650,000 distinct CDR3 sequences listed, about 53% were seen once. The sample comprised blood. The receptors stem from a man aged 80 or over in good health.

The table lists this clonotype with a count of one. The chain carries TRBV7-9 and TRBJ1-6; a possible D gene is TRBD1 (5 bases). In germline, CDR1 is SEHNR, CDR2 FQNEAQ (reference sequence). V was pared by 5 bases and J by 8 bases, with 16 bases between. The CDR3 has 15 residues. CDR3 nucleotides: TGTGCCAGCAGCCCTAGGGAGGGGAGCGATTCACCCCTCCACTTT. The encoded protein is CASSPREGSDSPLHF.

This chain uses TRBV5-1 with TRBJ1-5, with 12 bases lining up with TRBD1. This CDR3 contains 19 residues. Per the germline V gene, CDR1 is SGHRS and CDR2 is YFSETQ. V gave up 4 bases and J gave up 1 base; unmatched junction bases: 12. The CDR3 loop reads CASSRNRDRGLSSNQPQHF. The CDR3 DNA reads TGCGCCAGCAGCCGAAACCGGGACAGGGGGCTCTCGAGCAATCAGCCCCAGCATTTT.

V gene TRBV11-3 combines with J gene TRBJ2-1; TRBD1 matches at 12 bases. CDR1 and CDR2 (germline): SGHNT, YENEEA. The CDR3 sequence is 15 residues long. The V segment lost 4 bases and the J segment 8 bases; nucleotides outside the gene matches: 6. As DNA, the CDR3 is TGTGCCAGCAGCTCCGGGACAGGGGGCTCCGATGAGCAGTTCTTC. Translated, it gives CASSSGTGGSDEQFF.

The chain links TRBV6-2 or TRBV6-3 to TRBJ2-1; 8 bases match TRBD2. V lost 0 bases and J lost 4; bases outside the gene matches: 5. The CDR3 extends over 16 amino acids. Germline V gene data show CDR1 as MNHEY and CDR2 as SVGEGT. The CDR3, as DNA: TGTGCCAGCAGTTACTCTTTAGCGGGACGGTACAATGAGCAGTTCTTC. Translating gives CASSYSLAGRYNEQFF.

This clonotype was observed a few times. The CDR3 DNA sequence: TGTGCCAGCAGTACCTTGCAGGGGAGATACGCGTATTTT. It translates to CASSTLQGRYAYF. The V call is TRBV2, the J call TRBJ2-3; D possibly corresponds to TRBD1 (6 bases). V was clipped by 5 bases and J by 14 bases, with 20 bases between them. This CDR3 region has 13 residues. Germline V lookup: CDR1 SNHLY, CDR2 FYNNEI.

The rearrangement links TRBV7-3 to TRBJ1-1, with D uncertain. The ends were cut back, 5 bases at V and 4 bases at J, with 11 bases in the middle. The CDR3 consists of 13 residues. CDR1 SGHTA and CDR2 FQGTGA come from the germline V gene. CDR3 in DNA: TGTGCCAGCAGCCCAGACCTCAGCACTGAAGCTTTCTTT. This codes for CASSPDLSTEAFF. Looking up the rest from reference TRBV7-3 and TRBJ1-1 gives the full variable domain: GAGVSQTPSNKVTEKGKYVELRCDPISGHTALYWYRQSLGQGPEFLIYFQGTGAADDSGLPNDRFFAVRPEGSVSTLKIQRTERGDSAVYLCASSPDLSTEAFFGQGTRLTVV.

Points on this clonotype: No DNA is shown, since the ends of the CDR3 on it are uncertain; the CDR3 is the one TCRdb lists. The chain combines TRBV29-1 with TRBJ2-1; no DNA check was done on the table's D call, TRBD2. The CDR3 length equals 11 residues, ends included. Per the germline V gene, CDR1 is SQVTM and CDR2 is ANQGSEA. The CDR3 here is CSVGSGTRMFF.

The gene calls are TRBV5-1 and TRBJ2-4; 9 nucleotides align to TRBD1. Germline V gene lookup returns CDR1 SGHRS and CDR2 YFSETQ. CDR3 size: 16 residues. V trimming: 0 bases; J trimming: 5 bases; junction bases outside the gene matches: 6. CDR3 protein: CASSLGGTGGQNIQYF. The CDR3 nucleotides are TGCGCCAGCAGCTTGGGGGGTACAGGGGGCCAAAACATTCAGTACTTC.

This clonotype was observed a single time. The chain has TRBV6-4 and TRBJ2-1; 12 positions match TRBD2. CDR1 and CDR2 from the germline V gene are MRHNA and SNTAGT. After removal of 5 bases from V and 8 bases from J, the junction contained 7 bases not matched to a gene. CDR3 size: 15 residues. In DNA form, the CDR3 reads TGTGCCAGCAGTTCTAGCGGGAGGGCGTGGGATGAGCAGTTCTTC. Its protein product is CASSSSGRAWDEQFF.

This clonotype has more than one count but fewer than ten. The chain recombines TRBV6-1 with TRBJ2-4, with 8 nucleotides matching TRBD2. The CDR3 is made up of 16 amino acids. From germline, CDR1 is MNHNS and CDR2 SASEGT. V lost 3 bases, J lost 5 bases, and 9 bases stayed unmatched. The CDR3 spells CASSDPLAGYQNIQYF. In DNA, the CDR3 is TGTGCCAGCAGTGACCCCTTAGCGGGATACCAAAACATTCAGTACTTC.

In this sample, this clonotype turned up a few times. The CDR3 DNA sequence: TGTGCCAGCAGTGTCCCGCTTGGGACCCAGTACTTC. Translated, it gives CASSVPLGTQYF. The chain joins TRBV6-5 to TRBJ2-7, with D unresolved. The last part of the DNA fits TRBJ2-5 better; the J call may be wrong. The CDR3 runs 12 residues. Germline V gives CDR1 MNHEY, CDR2 SVGAGI.

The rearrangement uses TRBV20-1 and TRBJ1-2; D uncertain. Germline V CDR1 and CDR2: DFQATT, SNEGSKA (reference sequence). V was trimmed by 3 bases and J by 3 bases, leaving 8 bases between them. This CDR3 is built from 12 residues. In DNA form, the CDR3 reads TGCAGTGCTAGCGTGGGCGACTATGGCTACACCTTC. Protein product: CSASVGDYGYTF.

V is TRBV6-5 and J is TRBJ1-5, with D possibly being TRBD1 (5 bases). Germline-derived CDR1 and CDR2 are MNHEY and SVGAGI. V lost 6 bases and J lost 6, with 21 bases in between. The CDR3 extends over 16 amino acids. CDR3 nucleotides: TGTGCCAGCAGCCCCACCGGGACCCGGAGGAGTCAGCCCCAGCATTTT. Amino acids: CASSPTGTRRSQPQHF.

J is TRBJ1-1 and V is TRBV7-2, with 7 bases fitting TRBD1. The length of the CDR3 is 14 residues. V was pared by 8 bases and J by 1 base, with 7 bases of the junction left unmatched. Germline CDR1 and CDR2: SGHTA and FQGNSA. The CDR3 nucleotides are TGTGCCAGCTTCGAGGGGGCGGCGAACACTGAAGCTTTCTTT. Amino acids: CASFEGAANTEAFF.

The CDR3: CAISELVALNTEAFF. In DNA form, the CDR3 reads TGTGCCATCAGTGAGCTGGTAGCGCTGAACACTGAAGCTTTCTTT. The chain has TRBV10-3 and TRBJ1-1; D gene uncertain. The CDR3 totals 15 residues. With 2 bases removed from V and 0 bases from J, the gap between germline ends came to 10 bases. CDR1 is ENHRY, CDR2 SYGVKD, per germline.

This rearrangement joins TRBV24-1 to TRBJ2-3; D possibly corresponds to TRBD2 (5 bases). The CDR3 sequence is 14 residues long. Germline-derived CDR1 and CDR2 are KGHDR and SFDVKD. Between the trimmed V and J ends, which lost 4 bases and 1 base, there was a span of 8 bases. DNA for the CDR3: TGTGCCACCAGTGACCCCGGGGGCACAGATACGCAGTATTTT. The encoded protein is CATSDPGGTDTQYF.